This paragraph covers one T cell receptor beta chain sequence. Its cognate antigen is unknown. Researchers ran the PCR with 60 Vbeta and 13 Jbeta primers. Sequenced by immunoSEQ multiplex PCR; TCRdb stores in-frame clones only, minus some. There are roughly 140,000 clones in the sample; about 80% occur only once, and roughly 0.7% lies in the top ten. The data are from a study of cytomegalovirus exposure and HLA in healthy donors. CDR3 length: 15 residues. Germline V gene data show CDR1 as SGHTA and CDR2 as FQGNSA. V shed 1 base and J shed 2 bases, with 12 bases lying between them. Study-level points and caveats: Associated with cytomegalovirus, according to the listing, were 150 to 200 TCR beta chains. A later analysis found that most CMV-associated TCR beta chains appeared HLA-restricted. When analyzed later, a missense DCLRE1C variant was found to be linked to TCR beta V- and J-gene trimming. In the analysis, some V segments, TRBV6-2 and TRBV6-3 included, were excluded as indistinguishable.

The TCR comes from a male donor in good health and CMV-seronegative. This sequence joins TRBV7-2 and TRBJ2-7; D is undetermined. Sequencing input: PBMCs. CDR3 nucleotides: TGTGCCAGCAGCTTAGGCCTTGGCGGAACCTACGAGCAGTACTTC. The encoded protein is CASSLGLGGTYEQYF.